These 21 T cell receptor beta chains came from one sample sequenced in a study of T-cell reconstitution after alpha-beta-depleted transplantation in children. Unique molecular identifiers tagged the TCRbeta library. TCRdb re-derived calls from the PCR reads in MiXCR, one entry per CDR3 protein. Seen here are 350,000 to 500,000 distinct CDR3 sequences, 43% observed once, and the top ten hold under 35%. Sequenced here: PBMCs, sampled before TCRalphabeta/CD19-depleted stem cell transplant. These receptors all stem from a girl between 2 and 10 years old with aplastic anemia, due to receive a stem cell transplant.

A word on this clonotype: A much larger clonotype is one base distant, so this may be a read error. The genes are TRBV5-1 and TRBJ2-2; 12 bases are shared with TRBD2. Germline V CDR1 and CDR2: SGHRS, YFSETQ. This CDR3 has 16 amino acids. V was clipped by 4 bases and J by 3 bases; unmatched bases: 4. CDR3 coding DNA: TGCGCCAGCAGCGCCCGACTAGCGGGAGACACCGGGGAGCTGTTTTTT. Its protein is CASSARLAGDTGELFF.

The V call is TRBV27, the J call TRBJ1-1; D may be TRBD1 (5 bases). The germline V and J ends were trimmed by 8 bases and 1 base, with 14 bases remaining between them. The CDR3 covers 14 residues. Per the germline V gene, CDR1 is MNHEY and CDR2 is SMNVEV (reference sequence). The CDR3 bases are TGTGCCAGCGGCTGGGGGGATACGAACACTGAAGCTTTCTTT. It codes for CASGWGDTNTEAFF.

This clonotype was counted ten times or more. The chain couples TRBV28 to TRBJ1-5, with a weak D call TRBD1 (6 bases). The CDR3 extends over 16 amino acids. Germline V gene lookup returns CDR1 MDHEN and CDR2 SYDVKM. V gave up 3 bases and J gave up 2 bases, with 14 bases separating them. The CDR3: CASSFNRAVGNQPQHF. Here the CDR3 DNA reads TGTGCCAGCAGTTTTAACAGGGCCGTGGGCAATCAGCCCCAGCATTTT.

This clonotype was seen at least ten times. The chain couples TRBV20-1 to TRBJ2-5, with TRBD1 matching 7 bases. CDR1 DFQATT and CDR2 SNEGSKA come from the germline V gene (reference sequence). CDR3 length: 19 amino acids. Trimming took 2 bases from V and 2 from J; bases not matched to a gene: 20. The CDR3 spells CSARHRGKIGLTTQETQYF. The CDR3, as DNA: TGCAGTGCTAGACACAGGGGAAAAATTGGGTTGACGACACAAGAGACCCAGTACTTC.

Ten or more counts support this clonotype. The DNA of the CDR3 is TGTGCCAGCAGCTATTTAAACACTGAAGCTTTCTTT. It encodes CASSYLNTEAFF. The chain couples TRBV7-2 to TRBJ1-1; no definite D call. Germline loops: CDR1 SGHTA, CDR2 FQGNSA. The CDR3 runs to 12 residues. Trimming pared 4 bases from V and 2 bases from J, leaving 5 bases between.

The CDR3 region is CASSLGGLAGDDTQYF. DNA for the CDR3: TGTGCCAGCAGCTTAGGAGGACTAGCGGGAGATGATACGCAGTATTTT. V is TRBV7-8 and J is TRBJ2-3, with 13 bases identical to TRBD2. CDR3 length equals 16 residues. Germline V gene sequence: CDR1 SGHVS, CDR2 FQNEAQ. V dropped 1 base and J dropped 6; count of bases not matched to a gene: 4.

This clonotype came up a few times. The V gene is TRBV20-1, the J gene TRBJ2-5; 7 positions match TRBD1. Per germline, CDR1 DFQATT and CDR2 SNEGSKA (reference sequence). The CDR3 is 18 amino acids. Trimming cost V 6 bases and J 8 bases; bases outside gene matches: 27. CDR3 in DNA: TGCAGTGCGCAGATTACGACATCCGGATCCGGGGTAGGGGGCACCCAGTACTTC. This sequence encodes CSAQITTSGSGVGGTQYF.

The rearrangement uses TRBV5-4 and TRBJ1-2; TRBD1 is a possible D gene (6 bases). From germline, CDR1 is SGHNT and CDR2 YYREEE (reference sequence). V lost 0 bases and J 3 bases, leaving 18 bases between the germline ends. This CDR3 spans 17 amino acids. The CDR3 spells CASSLVILGGGDYGYTF. CDR3 nucleotides: TGTGCCAGCAGCTTGGTCATCTTGGGGGGGGGCGACTATGGCTACACCTTC.

This clonotype appeared a few times. CDR3 in DNA: TGCAGTGCTAGAGATGTGGGGGACAAATACAATGAGCAGTTCTTC. Translating gives CSARDVGDKYNEQFF. This chain uses TRBV20-1 with TRBJ2-1, with D possibly TRBD1 on 6 matching bases. Germline V gene sequence: CDR1 DFQATT, CDR2 SNEGSKA (reference sequence). This CDR3 contains 15 residues. Trimming left V 0 bases short and J 4 bases short, with 13 bases between.

This rearrangement joins TRBV5-1 to TRBJ1-5, with TRBD1 identical over 9 bases. Germline V gene lookup returns CDR1 SGHRS and CDR2 YFSETQ. This CDR3 is built from 13 residues. Trimming took 4 bases from V and 10 from J; bases not matched to a gene: 6. For the CDR3, the DNA is TGCGCCAGCAGCAAGGGACAGGGATTCCCCCAGCATTTT. It encodes CASSKGQGFPQHF. The whole variable domain, remainder taken from reference TRBV5-1 and TRBJ1-5, is KAGVTQTPRYLIKTRGQQVTLSCSPISGHRSVSWYQQTPGQGLQFLFEYFSETQRNKGNFPGRFSGRQFSNSRSEMNVSTLELGDSALYLCASSKGQGFPQHFGDGTRLSIL.

The chain combines TRBV29-1 with TRBJ2-7, with 10 bases identical to TRBD2. J gave up 6 bases and V 1 base, and 6 bases lay outside the gene matches. This CDR3 region has 14 residues. From germline, CDR1 is SQVTM and CDR2 ANQGSEA. This chain's CDR3 is CSVEGAGGTAEQYF. The CDR3 nucleotides read TGCAGCGTTGAAGGAGCGGGAGGGACCGCCGAGCAGTACTTC.

This clonotype was observed at least ten times. This chain uses TRBV20-1 with TRBJ2-3; D not resolved. Trimming stripped 3 bases from V and 0 bases from J, with 7 bases between. Germline V gene sequence: CDR1 DFQATT, CDR2 SNEGSKA (reference sequence). CDR3 length equals 13 residues. CDR3 region: CSASGTSTDTQYF. The CDR3 DNA follows: TGCAGTGCTAGCGGAACTAGCACAGATACGCAGTATTTT.

This clonotype was seen a handful of times. The junction departs from germline at one end; a sequencing error may be responsible. The rearrangement uses TRBV7-9 and TRBJ2-7, with D possibly being TRBD1 or TRBD2 (5 bases each). Germline CDR1 SEHNR, CDR2 FQNEAQ (reference sequence). The CDR3 runs 14 residues. The CDR3 nucleotides read TGTGCCAGCAGCTTACGGCAGGGCCGGGAAAGGGCAGACTTC. Protein product: CASSLRQGRERADF. The variable domain in full, with the rest retrieved from reference TRBV7-9 and TRBJ2-7, is DTGVSQNPRHKITKRGQNVTFRCDPISEHNRLYWYRQTLGQGPEFLTYFQNEAQLEKSRLLSDRFSAERPKGSFSTLEIQRTEQGDSAMYLCASSLRQGRERADFGPGTRLTVT.

This chain links TRBV6-1 with TRBJ2-1, with 11 bases lining up with TRBD2. The CDR3 totals 19 residues. Germline V gene data show CDR1 as MNHNS and CDR2 as SASEGT. Trimming took 6 bases from V and 5 from J; bases not matched to a gene: 18. CDR3 DNA sequence: TGTGCCAGCAGCCCTTCGGGGCTAGCGGGGGGACTATACAACAATGAGCAGTTCTTC. This encodes CASSPSGLAGGLYNNEQFF.

Only a few counts were recorded for this clonotype. This chain's CDR3 is CASSPRLAGVTDTQYF. The DNA of the CDR3 is TGTGCCAGCAGTCCCCGACTAGCGGGAGTCACAGATACGCAGTATTTT. J is TRBJ2-3 and V is TRBV27; 12 bases agree with TRBD2. Germline V lookup: CDR1 MNHEY, CDR2 SMNVEV (reference sequence). There are 16 residues in the CDR3. V was clipped by 5 bases and J by 2 bases; unmatched bases: 5.

This chain uses TRBV28 with TRBJ2-3; 8 positions match TRBD2. CDR1 and CDR2 from the germline V gene are MDHEN and SYDVKM. The J segment lost 4 bases and the V segment lost 8 bases, leaving 11 bases of the junction unmatched. The CDR3 loop spans 15 amino acids. CDR3 in DNA: TGTGCCAGCGGATCAAGCGGGAGAGGGGCAGATACGCAGTATTTT. Encoded protein: CASGSSGRGADTQYF.

This clonotype was counted only a few times. This chain links TRBV20-1 with TRBJ1-2, with D possibly matching TRBD1 (5 bases). The V and J ends lost 2 bases and 6 bases respectively, with 13 bases between them. From germline, CDR1 is DFQATT and CDR2 SNEGSKA (reference sequence). The CDR3 covers 13 residues. CDR3 coding DNA: TGCAGTGCTAGAAAGGGGACCGTGGATGGCTACACCTTC. As protein: CSARKGTVDGYTF.

This clonotype was counted a few times. The chain is built from TRBV4-1 and TRBJ2-7; 9 bases line up with TRBD1. V lost 5 bases and J lost 3; bases outside the gene matches: 8. In germline, CDR1 is MGHRA, CDR2 YSYEKL. This CDR3 has 15 amino acids. The CDR3 region is CASSTRTGAGYEQYF. The CDR3 DNA reads TGCGCCAGCAGCACCCGGACAGGGGCAGGCTACGAGCAGTACTTC.

There are a few counts of this clonotype. The chain links TRBV5-1 to TRBJ2-1; D is perhaps TRBD1 or TRBD2 (6 bases each). The CDR3 is 14 residues long. The V end was cut by 5 bases, the J end by 7 bases, with 16 bases between. Germline-derived CDR1 and CDR2 are SGHRS and YFSETQ. In DNA form, the CDR3 reads TGCGCCAGCAGTTTGAGGGGGGTAGATAATGAGCAGTTCTTC. It translates to CASSLRGVDNEQFF.

The chain is built from TRBV4-1 and TRBJ2-3; 13 bases agree with TRBD2. Germline assignment: CDR1 MGHRA and CDR2 YSYEKL. Unmatched junction bases numbered 14, after V lost 1 base and J lost 7 bases. This CDR3 has 19 amino acids. CDR3 sequence: CASSQAPWTSGSGGNTQYF. The CDR3 region has the DNA TGCGCCAGCAGCCAAGCTCCTTGGACTAGCGGGAGTGGAGGTAATACGCAGTATTTT.

J is TRBJ2-5 and V is TRBV7-2; a possible D gene is TRBD2 (6 bases). Per the germline V gene, CDR1 is SGHTA and CDR2 is FQGNSA. The CDR3 has 14 residues. Trimming removed 4 bases at V and 5 bases at J, with 14 bases between. In DNA, the CDR3 is TGTGCCAGCAGCTCCCCTGGCAGCGGGGAGACCCAGTACTTC. This gives the protein CASSSPGSGETQYF.